This TCR beta chain was sequenced for a study of T-cell reconstitution after alpha-beta-depleted transplantation in children. TCRbeta library preparation incorporated unique molecular identifiers. TCRdb analysed the PCR reads with MiXCR anew, one entry per CDR3 protein. The table lists nearly 200,000 distinct CDR3 sequences, around 5.9% of them singletons. The study's findings and limits: T-cell counts and diversity at one year post-transplant came mainly from newly produced T cells. Reportedly, alpha-beta T cells present about two months post-transplant originated from several hundred expanded clones of graft origin. Recipient T cells and thymic progenitors that survived were the source of the high TCRbeta diversity seen at day 60 in some patients.

Germline V gives CDR1 MNHEY, CDR2 SMNVEV (reference sequence). The CDR3 sequence is 15 residues long. Between the trimmed V and J ends, which lost 3 bases and 2 bases, there was a span of 8 bases. This clonotype was seen repeatedly, ten times or more. As yet, its antigen is unknown. The specimen comprised PBMCs, sampled before TCRalphabeta/CD19-depleted stem cell transplant. The clonotype originates from a girl less than two years old with combined immunodeficiency, due to receive a stem cell transplant. This chain uses TRBV27 with TRBJ2-6; no reliable D call. The CDR3 loop reads CASSFKRTGANVLTF. CDR3 coding DNA: TGTGCCAGCAGTTTTAAAAGGACTGGGGCCAACGTCCTGACTTTC.